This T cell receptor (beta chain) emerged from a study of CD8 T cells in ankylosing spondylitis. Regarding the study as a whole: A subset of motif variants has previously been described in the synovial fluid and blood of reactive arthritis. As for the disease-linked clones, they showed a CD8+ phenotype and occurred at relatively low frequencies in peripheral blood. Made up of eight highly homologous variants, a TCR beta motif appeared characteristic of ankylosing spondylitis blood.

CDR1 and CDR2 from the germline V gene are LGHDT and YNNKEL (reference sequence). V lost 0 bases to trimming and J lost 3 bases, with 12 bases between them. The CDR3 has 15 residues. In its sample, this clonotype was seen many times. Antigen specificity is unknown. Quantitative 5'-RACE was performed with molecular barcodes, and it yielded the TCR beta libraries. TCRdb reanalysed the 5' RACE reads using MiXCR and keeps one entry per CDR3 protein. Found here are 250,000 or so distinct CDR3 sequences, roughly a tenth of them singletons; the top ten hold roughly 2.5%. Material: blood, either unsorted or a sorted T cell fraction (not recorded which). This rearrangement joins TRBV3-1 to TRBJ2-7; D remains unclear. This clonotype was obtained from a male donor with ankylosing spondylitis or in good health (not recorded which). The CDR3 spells CASSQDLLDGYEQYF. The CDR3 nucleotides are TGTGCCAGCAGCCAAGATTTATTGGACGGCTACGAGCAGTACTTC.